The 25 T cell receptor beta chains reported below all come from one sample, sequenced in a study of T-cell reconstitution after alpha-beta-depleted transplantation in children. Library preparation (for TCRbeta) was performed with unique molecular identifiers. TCRdb fed the PCR reads into MiXCR, producing one record per CDR3 protein. This repertoire shows about 400,000 distinct CDR3 sequences, under 20% found once; its top ten account for approximately 28%. The sequencing used PBMCs, mostly from graft donor cells, collected 360 days after TCRalphabeta/CD19-depleted stem cell transplant. These TCRs come from a boy under two years old who had a stem cell transplant for Wiskott-Aldrich syndrome, so the T cells may come from the graft donor.

This clonotype appeared a few times. The chain couples TRBV7-9 to TRBJ2-3; D is undetermined. V was pared by 5 bases and J by 3 bases, with 12 bases between. Germline loops: CDR1 SEHNR, CDR2 FQNEAQ (reference sequence). The CDR3 is 14 amino acids. The CDR3 sequence is CASSPPSGTDTQYF. The CDR3 nucleotides are TGTGCCAGCAGCCCTCCCTCTGGTACAGATACGCAGTATTTT.

This chain connects TRBV12-3 or TRBV12-4 to TRBJ2-2; 10 nucleotides match TRBD2. CDR3 length: 15 residues. Trimming took 6 bases from V and 3 from J; bases not matched to a gene: 4. CDR3 sequence (DNA): TGTGCCAGCAGGCCTAGCGGGAGAGACACCGGGGAGCTGTTTTTT. It codes for CASRPSGRDTGELFF.

This clonotype was seen only a few times. The V and J genes are TRBV19 and TRBJ2-1, with a tentative D call TRBD1 (5 bases). The CDR3 spans 16 residues. V gave up 5 bases and J gave up 6 bases, with 20 bases separating them. Germline V gene lookup returns CDR1 LNHDA and CDR2 SQIVND (reference sequence). This chain's CDR3 is CASSPHSGFGSNEQFF. In nucleotides, the CDR3 is TGTGCCAGTAGTCCCCACTCAGGGTTCGGAAGCAATGAGCAGTTCTTC.

This clonotype was counted a few times. The CDR3 sequence: CAILLEDLGNEQFF. The CDR3 DNA reads as TGTGCCATCCTACTAGAGGATTTGGGCAATGAGCAGTTCTTC. The rearrangement uses TRBV2 and TRBJ2-1; the D gene is possibly TRBD2 (5 bases). The CDR3 has 14 amino acids. Germline CDR1 reads SNHLY; CDR2 reads FYNNEI. Trimming removed 10 bases at V and 6 bases at J, with 19 bases between.

This sequence joins TRBV14 and TRBJ2-3; 7 bases agree with TRBD2. V shed 0 bases, J shed 8 bases, and the junction held 11 bases outside the gene matches. CDR3 length equals 16 residues. Germline CDR1 and CDR2: SGHDN and FVKESK. The CDR3: CASSQDKPRLAGTQYF. CDR3 in DNA: TGTGCCAGCAGCCAAGATAAACCCAGACTAGCCGGTACGCAGTATTTT.

This clonotype showed up just a few times. CDR3 nucleotides: TGTGCCAGCAGCTCCGACGGTGGCTACACCTTC. This codes for CASSSDGGYTF. The chain has TRBV7-8 and TRBJ1-2; D remains unclear. The CDR3 runs 11 residues. Germline values: CDR1 SGHVS, CDR2 FQNEAQ. Deletions cut 4 bases from V and 7 bases from J, with 7 bases between.

This chain links TRBV6-5 with TRBJ2-7; no clear D gene. Trimming removed 2 bases from V and 2 bases from J, with 10 bases in between. Per germline, CDR1 MNHEY and CDR2 SVGAGI. This CDR3 region has 14 residues. CDR3 residues: CASSYVHGPYEQYF. DNA for the CDR3: TGTGCCAGCAGTTACGTACACGGTCCCTACGAGCAGTACTTC.

This clonotype was detected once. The junction shows a germline mismatch at one end, possibly a read error. The V call is TRBV15, the J call TRBJ2-1; TRBD2 aligns across 9 bases. The length of the CDR3 is 19 residues. The germline gives CDR1 LNHNV, CDR2 YYDKDF (reference sequence). CDR3: CATNRDPSSGRPRFNEQFF. The CDR3 DNA sequence: TGTGCCACCAACAGAGATCCGAGTAGCGGGAGACCCAGGTTCAATGAGCAGTTCTTC.

The V call is TRBV5-1, the J call TRBJ1-6; 7 positions agree with TRBD1. The ends lost 0 bases at V and 6 bases at J; junction bases unmatched: 6. The CDR3 is 16 residues long. Germline values: CDR1 SGHRS, CDR2 YFSETQ. The CDR3 loop is CASSLGHGTANSPLHF. DNA of the CDR3: TGCGCCAGCAGCTTGGGGCATGGGACAGCTAATTCACCCCTCCACTTT.

This clonotype was observed a few times. V usage is TRBV4-3 and J usage is TRBJ2-3; no clear D. Deletions cut 0 bases from V and 0 bases from J, with 10 bases between. CDR1 and CDR2 (germline): LGHNA, YSLEER. The CDR3 has 16 amino acids. CDR3 nucleotide sequence: TGCGCCAGCAGCCAAGAGCTCATTTCTAGCACAGATACGCAGTATTTT. Translation gives CASSQELISSTDTQYF.

This clonotype is a singleton in its sample. The CDR3 protein is CASSPGPLNEQFF. The CDR3 nucleotides read TGTGCCAGCTCACCAGGGCCGTTGAATGAGCAGTTCTTC. This sequence joins TRBV18 and TRBJ2-1, with D uncertain. The V end was cut by 2 bases, the J end by 7 bases, with 9 bases between. This CDR3 contains 13 residues. Germline CDR1 reads KGHSH; CDR2 reads LQKENI.

This chain joins TRBV6-5 and TRBJ1-2, with D possibly being TRBD1 (5 bases). This CDR3 region has 13 residues. Germline V gene lookup returns CDR1 MNHEY and CDR2 SVGAGI. Trimming pared 1 base from V and 8 bases from J, leaving 11 bases between. CDR3 bases: TGTGCCAGCAGTTACTATCCGGACAAAGGCTACACCTTC. Its protein is CASSYYPDKGYTF.

The chain couples TRBV20-1 to TRBJ2-1; D remains ambiguous. The CDR3 is made up of 12 amino acids. Germline V gene data show CDR1 as DFQATT and CDR2 as SNEGSKA (reference sequence). DNA for the CDR3: TGCAGAATGGACCCTCACTACAATGAGCAGTTCTTC. Translation gives CRMDPHYNEQFF.

A few counts support this clonotype. The chain employs TRBV20-1 and TRBJ2-4, with TRBD1 as a possible D gene (6 bases). The CDR3 spans 12 residues. CDR1 is DFQATT and CDR2 is SNEGSKA in the germline V gene (reference sequence). V was trimmed by 2 bases and J by 6 bases, leaving 8 bases between them. The CDR3 reads CSARSGVNIQYF. Written as DNA, the CDR3 is TGCAGTGCTAGATCAGGGGTAAACATTCAGTACTTC.

This clonotype was seen only once. The genes are TRBV7-9 and TRBJ2-1; TRBD1 matches at 7 bases. This CDR3 is 17 amino acids long. V was clipped by 3 bases and J by 0 bases; unmatched bases: 8. Germline V CDR1 and CDR2: SEHNR, FQNEAQ (reference sequence). The CDR3 region has the DNA TGTGCCAGCAGCTTTTCCGGGACAGCAGGCTCCTACAATGAGCAGTTCTTC. It yields the protein CASSFSGTAGSYNEQFF.

This clonotype showed up just a few times. This sequence joins TRBV28 and TRBJ2-3; 8 bases are a match to TRBD2. The V gene end was trimmed by 4 bases and the J gene end by 1 base; junction bases not matched to a gene: 7. Germline V CDR1 and CDR2: MDHEN, SYDVKM. This CDR3 region has 16 residues. CDR3 residues: CASSWAGGAGTDTQYF. The DNA for the CDR3 is TGTGCCAGCAGTTGGGCCGGGGGGGCTGGCACAGATACGCAGTATTTT.

The gene calls are TRBV20-1 and TRBJ2-2; D may be TRBD2 (6 bases). V was shortened by 4 bases and J by 2 bases, with 14 bases between the two germline ends. Germline lookup yields CDR1 DFQATT and CDR2 SNEGSKA (reference sequence). The CDR3 length is 15 residues. DNA for the CDR3: TGCAGTGCTATGGCTAGCGCTAAAAACACCGGGGAGCTGTTTTTT. Translated, it gives CSAMASAKNTGELFF.

This chain connects TRBV27 to TRBJ2-2; possibly TRBD1 for D (6 bases). The CDR3 is 15 residues long. Germline V gene sequence: CDR1 MNHEY, CDR2 SMNVEV (reference sequence). V lost 2 bases, J lost 3 bases, and 10 bases lay in between. CDR3 DNA sequence: TGTGCCAGCAGTTTAACCAGGGGTGACACCGGGGAGCTGTTTTTT. It is translated as CASSLTRGDTGELFF.

This clonotype showed up just a few times. This chain connects TRBV7-2 to TRBJ2-7, with D tentatively TRBD1 (5 bases). This CDR3 spans 15 amino acids. The ends were cut back, 2 bases at V and 2 bases at J, with 13 bases in the middle. From germline, CDR1 is SGHTA and CDR2 FQGNSA. Here the CDR3 DNA reads TGTGCCAGCAGCTTAAAGCAGGGCTATACCTACGAGCAGTACTTC. Amino acids: CASSLKQGYTYEQYF.

This sequence joins TRBV28 and TRBJ2-7; no clear D gene. In germline, CDR1 is MDHEN, CDR2 SYDVKM. This CDR3 is built from 15 residues. V was clipped by 7 bases and J by 4 bases, with 20 bases between them. The CDR3, as DNA: TGTGCCAGCACCCCGAACCGCGAACACCTATACGAGCAGTACTTC. This encodes CASTPNREHLYEQYF. Filled out from reference TRBV28 and TRBJ2-7, the complete variable domain reads DVKVTQSSRYLVKRTGEKVFLECVQDMDHENMFWYRQDPGLGLRLIYFSYDVKMKEKGDIPEGYSVSREKKERFSLILESASTNQTSMYLCASTPNREHLYEQYFGPGTRLTVT.

The V gene is TRBV5-1, the J gene TRBJ2-3; D might be TRBD1 (5 bases). The V gene lost 0 bases and the J gene lost 3 bases, with 8 bases spanning the gap. CDR1 SGHRS and CDR2 YFSETQ come from the germline V gene. CDR3 length: 14 amino acids. This chain's CDR3 is CASSLDRPTDTQYF. CDR3 DNA sequence: TGCGCCAGCAGCTTGGACAGGCCGACAGATACGCAGTATTTT.

This clonotype has more than one count but fewer than ten. V is TRBV4-2 and J is TRBJ2-1, with D possibly matching TRBD2 (6 bases). V was clipped by 0 bases and J by 8 bases, with 17 bases between them. Germline V gene sequence: CDR1 LGHNA, CDR2 YNFKEQ. The CDR3 has 16 amino acids. CDR3 DNA sequence: TGTGCCAGCAGCCAAGAGGGATTCGGGGAGGAATATGAGCAGTTCTTC. Translated: CASSQEGFGEEYEQFF.

In its sample, this clonotype was seen a few times. This chain links TRBV12-3 or TRBV12-4 with TRBJ2-4; D not resolved. Trimming pared 6 bases from V and 1 base from J, leaving 16 bases between. The CDR3 has 16 residues. The CDR3 region has the DNA TGTGCCAGCAGCCCGTTAGTGGATGGGGCCAAAAACATTCAGTACTTC. Protein: CASSPLVDGAKNIQYF.

This clonotype has more than one count but fewer than ten. V is TRBV3-1 and J is TRBJ2-7, with 9 bases matching TRBD1. The junction had 3 bases not matched to a gene; V was cut back by 3 bases and J by 3 bases. In germline, CDR1 is LGHDT, CDR2 YNNKEL (reference sequence). The CDR3 loop spans 14 amino acids. This CDR3 is CASSHWDRDYEQYF. CDR3 nucleotide sequence: TGTGCCAGCAGCCATTGGGACAGGGACTACGAGCAGTACTTC.

The sample holds a few counts of this clonotype. V usage is TRBV12-3 or TRBV12-4 and J usage is TRBJ2-5, with D tentatively TRBD1 (6 bases). V lost 3 bases and J lost 5, with 16 bases in between. This CDR3 comprises 15 residues. CDR3 sequence: CASSFGQTPGETQYF. The CDR3 DNA is TGTGCCAGCAGTTTCGGACAGACCCCCGGGGAGACCCAGTACTTC.